This entry lists 31 T cell receptor beta chains sequenced from one sample in a study of blood T cell repertoires in COVID-19. Measured with immunoSEQ multiplex PCR; TCRdb has only the in-frame clones, and not every one. The data hold more than 200,000 clones, with 80% to 90% observed a single time. The sample taken for sequencing was peripheral blood. Source of these receptors: a man aged 30-40 years with COVID-19, enrolled during active disease.

This chain joins TRBV7-3 and TRBJ2-2; 7 nucleotides match TRBD1. The CDR3 contains 16 residues. Germline assignment: CDR1 SGHTA and CDR2 FQGTGA. V dropped 0 bases and J dropped 1; count of bases not matched to a gene: 2. CDR3 protein: CASSLTNRGNTGELFF. In DNA form, the CDR3 reads TGTGCCAGCAGCTTAACGAACAGGGGGAACACCGGGGAGCTGTTTTTT.

The V gene is TRBV11-2, the J gene TRBJ1-1; TRBD1 agrees at 7 bases. CDR3 length: 13 residues. Trimming at V came to 4 bases and at J to 3 bases, leaving 2 bases not matched to a gene. Per germline, CDR1 SGHAT and CDR2 FQNNGV. CDR3 region: CASSSTGDTEAFF. DNA of the CDR3: TGTGCCAGCAGCTCAACAGGGGACACTGAAGCTTTCTTT.

The chain employs TRBV7-3 and TRBJ2-2; D might be TRBD1 (5 bases). The CDR3 spans 13 residues. CDR1 SGHTA and CDR2 FQGTGA come from the germline V gene. The V and J ends lost 5 bases and 4 bases respectively, with 8 bases between them. Written as DNA, the CDR3 is TGTGCCAGCAGCCCAAGGGGCACCGGGGAGCTGTTTTTT. This sequence encodes CASSPRGTGELFF.

V gene TRBV18 combines with J gene TRBJ2-1, with 10 nucleotides matching TRBD2. The CDR3 contains 15 residues. The trim removed 5 bases at V and 8 bases at J, leaving 9 bases unmatched. CDR1 KGHSH and CDR2 LQKENI come from the germline V gene. The CDR3 nucleotides are TGTGCCAGCTCAATGGGACTAGCGTATTCATATGAGCAGTTCTTC. It specifies CASSMGLAYSYEQFF.

This sequence joins TRBV27 and TRBJ2-7, with a weak D call TRBD2 (5 bases). V was cut by 0 bases and J by 1 base, with 7 bases left in between. Germline loops: CDR1 MNHEY, CDR2 SMNVEV (reference sequence). This CDR3 has 14 amino acids. The CDR3 loop reads CASSLSWRSYEQYF. CDR3 nucleotide sequence: TGTGCCAGCAGTTTATCGTGGAGGTCCTACGAGCAGTACTTC.

CDR3 nucleotide sequence: TGTGCCAGCCACAGGGGGGGACAGCCAAACACTGAAGCTTTCTTT. Translating gives CASHRGGQPNTEAFF. The chain couples TRBV6-5 to TRBJ1-1; 8 bases agree with TRBD1. Trimming cost V 8 bases and J 2 bases; bases outside gene matches: 10. In germline, CDR1 is MNHEY, CDR2 SVGAGI. The CDR3 loop spans 15 amino acids.

This clone was seen only once. The V and J genes are TRBV19 and TRBJ1-1; the match to TRBD1 covers 8 bases. Germline loops: CDR1 LNHDA, CDR2 SQIVND (reference sequence). Unmatched junction bases numbered 10, after V lost 6 bases and J lost 4 bases. The CDR3 consists of 15 residues. This chain's CDR3 is CASRKGATGGTEAFF. The CDR3 DNA reads TGTGCCAGTAGGAAGGGGGCCACAGGGGGCACTGAAGCTTTCTTT.

The count of this clone is one. V and J are TRBV19 and TRBJ1-6, with TRBD1 matching over 9 bases. With V trimmed by 6 bases and J by 6 bases, 6 bases remained unmatched. CDR1 LNHDA and CDR2 SQIVND come from the germline V gene (reference sequence). This CDR3 comprises 15 residues. The CDR3 nucleotides read TGTGCCAGTAGCTCCGGGACAGGGTTTAATTCACCCCTCCACTTT. This sequence encodes CASSSGTGFNSPLHF.

The chain couples TRBV9 to TRBJ1-2; 9 positions agree with TRBD1. Germline CDR1 and CDR2: SGDLS and YYNGEE. The ends lost 1 base at V and 0 bases at J; junction bases unmatched: 16. This CDR3 has 20 residues. The CDR3 DNA follows: TGTGCCAGCAGCGTAACAGCGTTTGGGGACAGGGTTAATGCTAACTATGGCTACACCTTC. This encodes CASSVTAFGDRVNANYGYTF.

The CDR3: CASSLLLRDEQFF. The CDR3 coding sequence is TGTGCCAGCAGTTTACTCCTTCGGGATGAGCAGTTCTTC. The chain joins TRBV27 to TRBJ2-1; D is unresolved. CDR1 and CDR2 from the germline V gene are MNHEY and SMNVEV (reference sequence). Trimming pared 2 bases from V and 8 bases from J, leaving 10 bases between. The CDR3 loop spans 13 amino acids.

The chain combines TRBV6-2 or TRBV6-3 with TRBJ2-7; 10 bases fit TRBD2. Germline V gene sequence: CDR1 MNHEY, CDR2 SVGEGT. Losses at the gene ends were 5 bases for V and 5 bases for J; bases not matched to a gene: 0. This CDR3 contains 12 residues. In nucleotides, the CDR3 is TGTGCCAGCAGTCTAGCGGGGGACGAGCAGTACTTC. This gives the protein CASSLAGDEQYF.

The chain's CDR3 is CAGQENTEAFF. The CDR3 bases are TGTGCCGGTCAGGAGAACACTGAAGCTTTCTTT. The chain links TRBV2 to TRBJ1-1; D gene unclear. Between the trimmed V and J ends, which lost 11 bases and 1 base, there was a span of 8 bases. The CDR3 contains 11 residues. From germline, CDR1 is SNHLY and CDR2 FYNNEI.

A few counts support this clone. The chain employs TRBV7-9 and TRBJ2-7; 7 bases line up with TRBD2. The V and J ends lost 4 bases and 2 bases, in that order; junction bases with no gene match: 5. The V gene's germline CDR1 is SEHNR and CDR2 FQNEAQ (reference sequence). The CDR3 sequence is 14 residues long. The CDR3 bases are TGTGCCAGCAGCTGGGGACTACACGCCTACGAGCAGTACTTC. Its translation is CASSWGLHAYEQYF.

The CDR3 is CASSLVVGPRAFF. The CDR3 DNA reads TGTGCCAGCAGTTTAGTAGTCGGCCCTAGGGCTTTCTTT. V gene TRBV12-3 or TRBV12-4 combines with J gene TRBJ1-1; D ambiguous. V lost 1 base and J lost 11, with 14 bases in between. The CDR3 length is 13 residues.

The chain is built from TRBV6-2 or TRBV6-3 and TRBJ1-1; D is unresolved. The CDR3 contains 15 residues. V lost 0 bases, J lost 11 bases, and 19 bases lay in between. Germline V gives CDR1 MNHEY, CDR2 SVGEGT. CDR3 bases: TGTGCCAGCAGTTACTCGACCCGCGCACGGGGTATGGCTTTCTTT. Translated, it gives CASSYSTRARGMAFF.

This chain joins TRBV21-1 and TRBJ1-2. TRBV21-1 is a known pseudogene. CDR3 size: 13 residues. CDR3 residues: CASTLGTNYGYTF. The CDR3 region has the DNA TGTGCCAGCACCCTCGGGACTAACTATGGCTACACCTTC.

CDR3 residues: CASSQGDPGGYTF. CDR3 nucleotides: TGTGCCAGCAGCCAAGGAGATCCGGGTGGCTACACCTTC. The gene calls are TRBV3-1 (or the pseudogene TRBV3-2) and TRBJ1-2; D call uncertain. Trimming took off 1 base at V and 7 bases at J, with 10 bases between the two ends. CDR1 is LGHDT, CDR2 YNNKEL, per germline (reference sequence). This CDR3 has 13 residues.

The chain employs TRBV6-5 and TRBJ1-2; 8 bases agree with TRBD1. Germline V gene lookup returns CDR1 MNHEY and CDR2 SVGAGI. The length of the CDR3 is 12 residues. J gave up 9 bases and V 5 bases, and 5 bases lay outside the gene matches. The CDR3 nucleotides read TGTGCCAGCAGTCAACGGGACAGGAGCTACACCTTC. This translates into CASSQRDRSYTF.

The chain employs TRBV7-9 and TRBJ1-4; D unclear. V dropped 5 bases and J dropped 8 bases, with 9 bases sitting between them. Looked up from germline, CDR1 is SEHNR and CDR2 is FQNEAQ (reference sequence). The CDR3 runs to 12 residues. In DNA, the CDR3 is TGTGCCAGCAGCCGGGGAGAAGAAAAACTGTTTTTT. As protein: CASSRGEEKLFF.

The chain recombines TRBV6-5 with TRBJ1-4; 9 positions agree with TRBD1. The CDR3 is 14 amino acids. Germline lookup yields CDR1 MNHEY and CDR2 SVGAGI. The J segment lost 3 bases and the V segment lost 6 bases, leaving 2 bases of the junction unmatched. The CDR3 DNA sequence: TGTGCCAGCAGGGGACAGGGAGCTAATGAAAAACTGTTTTTT. Protein sequence: CASRGQGANEKLFF.

V is TRBV9 and J is TRBJ2-6, with 7 bases that match TRBD1. J gave up 0 bases and V 5 bases, and 17 bases lay outside the gene matches. CDR1 is SGDLS, CDR2 YYNGEE, per germline. The CDR3 is made up of 20 amino acids. CDR3 region: CASSRRSGTVSPSGANVLTF. The DNA of the CDR3 is TGTGCCAGCAGTCGTAGAAGTGGGACAGTCTCCCCCTCTGGGGCCAACGTCCTGACTTTC.

The chain employs TRBV6-6 and TRBJ2-7, with TRBD2 matching over 11 bases. Unmatched junction bases numbered 6, after V lost 1 base and J lost 7 bases. This CDR3 spans 15 amino acids. Germline assignment: CDR1 MNHNY and CDR2 SVGAGI (reference sequence). The CDR3: CASSYLTSGALEQYF. CDR3 sequence (DNA): TGTGCCAGCAGTTACTTGACTAGCGGGGCCTTGGAGCAGTACTTC.

This clone was recorded a few times. The chain has TRBV5-1 and TRBJ2-3; TRBD2 matches at 8 bases. The CDR3 covers 15 residues. CDR1 and CDR2 (germline): SGHRS, YFSETQ. J lost 0 bases, V lost 4 bases, and 4 bases had no gene match. Here the CDR3 DNA reads TGCGCCAGCAGCCCGGGGGGGACTAGCACAGATACGCAGTATTTT. This encodes CASSPGGTSTDTQYF.

The chain links TRBV28 to TRBJ2-5, with 9 positions matching TRBD2. This CDR3 has 16 residues. The ends lost 4 bases at V and 3 bases at J; junction bases unmatched: 9. Germline CDR1 is MDHEN and CDR2 is SYDVKM. The CDR3 protein is CASSSSKGLAKETQYF. Written as DNA, the CDR3 is TGTGCCAGCAGTTCCTCGAAGGGACTAGCTAAAGAGACCCAGTACTTC. The full variable domain, its missing parts supplied by reference TRBV28 and TRBJ2-5, is DVKVTQSSRYLVKRTGEKVFLECVQDMDHENMFWYRQDPGLGLRLIYFSYDVKMKEKGDIPEGYSVSREKKERFSLILESASTNQTSMYLCASSSSKGLAKETQYFGPGTRLLVL.

This chain connects TRBV7-7 to TRBJ2-1; D perhaps matches TRBD1 (6 bases). Deletions cut 1 base from V and 3 bases from J, with 10 bases between. The CDR3 runs to 15 residues. Germline V lookup: CDR1 SSHAT, CDR2 FNYEAQ (reference sequence). CDR3 residues: CASSLGGRGYNEQFF. The CDR3 DNA is TGTGCCAGCAGCTTAGGGGGCAGGGGCTACAATGAGCAGTTCTTC.

V is TRBV10-3 and J is TRBJ1-2, with TRBD1 matching 9 bases. V shed 6 bases, J shed 3 bases, and the junction held 11 bases outside the gene matches. Germline V lookup: CDR1 ENHRY, CDR2 SYGVKD. The CDR3 consists of 16 residues. The CDR3 DNA follows: TGTGCCATCAGGGACAGGGGCCAGCGAATTCACTATGGCTACACCTTC. Translation: CAIRDRGQRIHYGYTF.

This chain joins TRBV11-2 and TRBJ2-3, with 9 positions matching TRBD1. This CDR3 spans 15 amino acids. V shed 5 bases, J shed 3 bases, and the junction held 6 bases outside the gene matches. Germline CDR1 SGHAT, CDR2 FQNNGV. The CDR3 DNA reads as TGTGCCAGCAGCCCAGGGACAGGGAAGACAGATACGCAGTATTTT. Its translation is CASSPGTGKTDTQYF.

The chain joins TRBV18 to TRBJ1-2; D call uncertain. Trimming removed 1 base at V and 4 bases at J, with 16 bases between. Germline V gene lookup returns CDR1 KGHSH and CDR2 LQKENI. This CDR3 spans 16 amino acids. The CDR3 spells CASSPLSGINSYGYTF. The CDR3 DNA sequence: TGTGCCAGCTCACCACTTTCGGGAATAAACTCCTATGGCTACACCTTC.

This chain links TRBV14 with TRBJ2-1; 7 bases align to TRBD1. The CDR3 loop spans 16 amino acids. V shed 1 base, J shed 7 bases, and the junction held 10 bases outside the gene matches. Per germline, CDR1 SGHDN and CDR2 FVKESK. The CDR3, as DNA: TGTGCCAGCAGCCAAGGGTGGGGACAGACCCATAATGAGCAGTTCTTC. This encodes CASSQGWGQTHNEQFF. The full variable domain, in which reference TRBV14 and TRBJ2-1 provide the parts outside the CDR3, is EAGVTQFPSHSVIEKGQTVTLRCDPISGHDNLYWYRRVMGKEIKFLLHFVKESKQDESGMPNNRFLAERTGGTYSTLKVQPAELEDSGVYFCASSQGWGQTHNEQFFGPGTRLTVL.

This chain joins TRBV19 and TRBJ1-5; D remains unclear. CDR3 size: 15 residues. V was pared by 0 bases and J by 2 bases, with 8 bases between. In germline, CDR1 is LNHDA, CDR2 SQIVND (reference sequence). CDR3 residues: CASSIDLQGNQPQHF. CDR3 sequence (DNA): TGTGCCAGTAGTATAGATCTCCAGGGCAATCAGCCCCAGCATTTT. Looking up the rest from reference TRBV19 and TRBJ1-5 gives the full variable domain: DGGITQSPKYLFRKEGQNVTLSCEQNLNHDAMYWYRQDPGQGLRLIYYSQIVNDFQKGDIAEGYSVSREKKESFPLTVTSAQKNPTAFYLCASSIDLQGNQPQHFGDGTRLSIL.

V usage is TRBV24-1 and J usage is TRBJ1-2; TRBD1 is a possible D gene (5 bases). The CDR3 length is 12 residues. Trimming took off 6 bases at V and 9 bases at J, with 13 bases between the two ends. Looked up from germline, CDR1 is KGHDR and CDR2 is SFDVKD. The CDR3 nucleotides are TGTGCCACCAGTAGCCCCTCAGGGAGCTACACCTTC. Its protein product is CATSSPSGSYTF.